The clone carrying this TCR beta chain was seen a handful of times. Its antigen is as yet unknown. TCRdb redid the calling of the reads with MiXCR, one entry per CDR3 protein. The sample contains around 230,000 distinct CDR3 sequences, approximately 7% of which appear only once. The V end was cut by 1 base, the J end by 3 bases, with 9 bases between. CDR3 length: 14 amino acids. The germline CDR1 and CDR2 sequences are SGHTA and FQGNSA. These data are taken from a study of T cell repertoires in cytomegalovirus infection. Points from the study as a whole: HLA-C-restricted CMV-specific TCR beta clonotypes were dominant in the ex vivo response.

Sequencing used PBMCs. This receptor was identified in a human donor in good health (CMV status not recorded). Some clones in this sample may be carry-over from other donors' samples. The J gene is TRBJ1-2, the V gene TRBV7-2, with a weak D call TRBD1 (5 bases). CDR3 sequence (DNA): TGTGCCAGCAGCTTAGTAGAAGGGGACTATGGCTACACCTTC. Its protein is CASSLVEGDYGYTF.